The entry below describes one T cell receptor beta chain. This clonotype was found many times. It lacks a known antigen. The record has no base qualities; no much larger clone is one base away. The V end gives up 2 bases and the J end 4 bases, leaving 6 bases in the junction not matched to a gene. The germline V gene provides CDR1 SGHRS and CDR2 YFSETQ. From its cysteine to its phenylalanine, the CDR3 spans 16 amino acids. Only CDR3 DNA remains: 48 bases, in frame from the first base. This record comes from a study of blood T cells in healthy people across ages (dated by TCRdb to between 2014 and 2017). With regard to the full study: In model experiments, template switching captured roughly one uniquely barcoded TCR beta cDNA molecule for every two T cells. To avoid experimental bias, donors of different ages were spread randomly across the sequencing lanes. Two additional independent replicas of 1 million unique cDNA reads from the same blood draw were analyzed for two donors (one aged 18 to 30 and one aged 80 or older). Age-related changes in TCR beta repertoire diversity were measured in the study by deep sequencing normalized with unique cDNA molecular identifiers. The donors were split into four age groups: young (average about 16 years), middle-aged (39), aged (more than 55) and long-lived (under 85). The research as a whole found: Because donor CMV infection status was unknown, age-related changes in expanded clonotypes were potentially confounded. Estimates of total diversity based on one million sequenced T cells were considered lower bounds and underestimates. The percentage of naive T cells measured by flow cytometry correlated strongly with observed TCR beta diversity. Compared with the aged group, the long-lived group had more naive CD4+ T cells, fewer expanded clones and increased TCR diversity, a pattern suggesting age selection. As age increased, observed TCR beta diversity per million T cells dropped in a roughly linear way, and a significant reduction was already evident by age 40. Bulk unsorted PBMC profiling prevented conclusive comparison of naive and antigen-experienced compartments.

The donors were roughly 40 Caucasian individuals from Russia, aged roughly 6 to 100 years, who were systemically healthy. Each donor gave around 9.9 milliliters of peripheral blood, collected into EDTA-treated Vacutainer tubes. Ficoll-Paque density-gradient centrifugation was used to isolate PBMCs, with at least 6 million obtained per sample. Total RNA was extracted from PBMCs with Trizol reagent, with at least 5.5 micrograms obtained per sample. The percentages of naive CD45RAhigh/CD27high T cells were determined by flow cytometry on a PBMC aliquot from every donor. The library was prepared using 5' RACE. Instrument used: Illumina HiSeq 2500. The second PCR ran for about 7 to 11 cycles and used a J-beta primer mix along with a sample-barcoded 5' primer. A template-switch 5' adaptor carrying 12 random nucleotides introduced a unique molecular identifier onto each TCR beta cDNA molecule. Each sample yielded at least 2.5 million CDR3-containing paired-end reads. First-strand cDNA synthesis was performed from all RNA using the Mint cDNA synthesis kit, with priming by a TRBC-specific oligonucleotide. Following uracil-DNA glycosylase treatment, all cDNA underwent a first 18-cycle PCR with the universal primers M1SS and BC2_uni_R. Regarding the original processing steps: Each sample was normalized by randomly selecting 1 million high-quality reads, each carrying a distinct molecular identifier. Reads with shared molecular identifiers were discarded instead of being binned into consensus sequences. MiTCR, run with a Q25 quality threshold and the strictest error-elimination algorithm, handled CDR3 identification, clonotype clustering and error correction. A nonparametric unseen species model using Euler transformation provided a lower-bound estimate of total TCR beta diversity. TCRdb reran the public reads through fastp at Q25 and MiXCR, keeping productive beta chains. Every distinct CDR3 protein forms one entry, paired with its most common genes and DNA. TCRdb's processing, not the authors', yielded these V and J calls. In this sample the table shows roughly 1.7 million distinct CDR3 sequences, about 31% of which occur a single time. About 11% of the sample lies in the top ten.

The receptor chain draws on TRBV5-1 and TRBJ2-5; TRBD2 aligns with 12 central bases. The TCR sequence derives from a woman aged 25 to 39 in good health. Sample: blood. In nucleotides, the sequence is TGCGCCAGCAGCTTTTTGGCGACTAGCGGGGGAGAGACCCAGTACTTC. Translation gives CASSFLATSGGETQYF.